One T cell receptor beta chain is described in this entry. This specimen comes from a study of blood T cell repertoires in COVID-19. The wider study: The study drew acute and convalescent COVID-19 samples from the United States, Italy and Spain.

This CDR3 contains 16 residues. Trimming left V 5 bases short and J 3 bases short, with 17 bases between. Looked up from germline, CDR1 is SGHTA and CDR2 is FQGTGA. Authors' methods: Amplified reference gene primers provided the basis for estimating nucleated cell counts. Method: immunoSEQ multiplex PCR; TCRdb's copy keeps in-frame clones and lacks some. V and J calls and clone size follow that table, whereas D and trimming were derived from the DNA. The sample consists of roughly 18,000 clones, about 82% of them appearing once. The receptor was derived from a man older than 75 with acute or convalescent COVID-19. Input material: peripheral blood. The J gene is TRBJ2-1, the V gene TRBV7-3; the D gene is possibly TRBD2 (6 bases). CDR3 bases: TGTGCCAGCAGCCTAGTGGGTAGCGGCTTCTACAATGAGCAGTTCTTC. Protein sequence: CASSLVGSGFYNEQFF. Using reference TRBV7-3 and TRBJ2-1 for the parts outside the CDR3, the full variable domain is GAGVSQTPSNKVTEKGKYVELRCDPISGHTALYWYRQSLGQGPEFLIYFQGTGAADDSGLPNDRFFAVRPEGSVSTLKIQRTERGDSAVYLCASSLVGSGFYNEQFFGPGTRLTVL.